The subject of this entry is one TCR beta chain. One Seattle source followed patients from active infection through their disease course. CDR1 is MNHEY and CDR2 is SVGAGI in the germline V gene. The length of the CDR3 is 13 residues. V was pared by 7 bases and J by 5 bases, with 5 bases of the junction left unmatched. In the authors' methods: Cell counts per sample came from amplifying reference gene primers. Here immunoSEQ multiplex PCR was the method, and the copy in TCRdb shows in-frame clones only, minus some. V, J and clone size were drawn from that table, and D and trimming were deduced from the DNA. Of 200,000 or so clones in the sample, approximately 81% were seen once. The source of the sample is a study of blood T cell repertoires in COVID-19. Overall study context: PBMCs, B-cell-depleted T cells, or T cells were the source of the cDNA or gDNA that made up the material.

Sequenced: peripheral blood. This sequence was found in a woman older than 75 with COVID-19, enrolled during active disease. The chain recombines TRBV6-5 with TRBJ1-1; 9 bases agree with TRBD1. The CDR3 coding sequence is TGTGCCAGCACCCCCGGGACAGGGACTGAAGCTTTCTTT. Translation: CASTPGTGTEAFF.